This record looks at one T cell receptor beta chain sequence and its context. The antigen is unknown. Donors each provided ten milliliters of peripheral blood. This specimen comes from a study of blood T cells in healthy people across ages. Study-level findings and limits: Donor CMV infection status was unknown, possibly confounding age-related changes in expanded clonotypes. Estimates drawn from one million T cells were deemed to understate diversity.

Combining a sample-barcoded 5' primer with a J-beta primer mix, a second PCR ran for 7 to 11 cycles. The template-switch adaptor, which had 12 random nucleotides, put a tag on each cDNA molecule. TCRdb recomputed calls from the 5' RACE reads with MiXCR, one row per CDR3 protein. The sample holds roughly 1,700,000 distinct CDR3 sequences; 28% are singletons and the top ten take less than 9.5%. The receptor was derived from a woman aged 30 to 39 in good health. Sample: blood.

The CDR3 region is CASSLGRLWDAFF. The CDR3 nucleotides read TGTGCCAGCAGCTTGGGACGCTTGTGGGACGCTTTCTTT. This sequence joins TRBV5-5 and TRBJ1-1; D is possibly TRBD1 (5 bases). This CDR3 has 13 residues. The V and J ends lost 0 bases and 11 bases respectively, with 14 bases between them. The germline V gene encodes CDR1 SGHKS and CDR2 YYEKEE (reference sequence).